Sequencing of this T cell receptor beta chain was carried out in a study of blood T cell repertoires in COVID-19. Authors' processing steps: Researchers report that nucleated cell counts were estimated from reference gene primer amplification. TCRdb's table, derived via immunoSEQ multiplex PCR, lists solely in-frame clones and lacks some. V and J calls and clone size are as listed in that table; D and trimming were resolved from the DNA. The sample contains under 350,000 clones, approximately 83% of which appear only once. Trimming removed 5 bases at V and 4 bases at J, with 8 bases between. In germline, CDR1 is SQVTM, CDR2 ANQGSEA. The CDR3 contains 11 residues.

The sample taken for sequencing was PBMCs or T cells enriched from blood (not recorded which). The chain employs TRBV29-1 and TRBJ1-1; D might be TRBD1 (5 bases). The sequence was obtained from a woman between 35 and 50 years old with acute COVID-19. The CDR3 region is CSVTGITEAFF. DNA of the CDR3: TGCAGCGTTACAGGCATCACTGAAGCTTTCTTT.